The entry below describes one T cell receptor beta chain. The sample originates from a study of cytomegalovirus exposure and HLA in healthy donors. CDR3 length equals 13 residues. With 5 bases clipped from V and 6 bases from J, the junction kept 7 bases outside the gene matches. Germline V gene sequence: CDR1 SGHTA, CDR2 FQGNSA. Primers included in the PCR were 60 Vbeta and 13 Jbeta primers. Method: immunoSEQ multiplex PCR; TCRdb's copy keeps in-frame clones and lacks some. Among around 39,000 clones listed, 77% were seen once. Sequencing was done on a sample of PBMCs. The TCR sequence derives from a man younger than 45 in good health and CMV-seronegative. The rearrangement uses TRBV7-2 and TRBJ2-7; 7 bases match TRBD1. Here the CDR3 DNA reads TGTGCCAGCAGCAAAATGCCAGGGGGCGAGCAGTACTTC. This codes for CASSKMPGGEQYF.